This T cell receptor (beta chain) was documented in a study of T cells after yellow fever vaccination. Study-level information: Preparation of the low-cell-number fractions used SMART-Seq v4 Ultra Low Input.

This clonotype came up a few times. Its antigen is currently unknown. Notes on the study in general: A large majority of primary-vaccination clones showed up again after the booster (approximately 96% CD4, around 88% CD8).

TCRdb re-analysed the 5' RACE reads in MiXCR, keeping a single row per CDR3 protein. The sample has roughly 320,000 distinct CDR3 sequences, around 10% seen once. The material was CD4+ T cells sorted from PBMCs, obtained 45 days after the yellow fever booster vaccination. The sequence was obtained from a man younger than 30 who received the YFV17D yellow fever vaccine.

The CDR3 coding sequence is TGCAGTGCTAGAGGGGGAGTTCAAGAGACCCAGTACTTC. Translating it yields CSARGGVQETQYF. This chain connects TRBV20-1 to TRBJ2-5, with D tentatively TRBD2 (5 bases). CDR3 size: 13 residues. Germline CDR1 is DFQATT and CDR2 is SNEGSKA (reference sequence). V lost 1 base and J 2 bases, leaving 8 bases between the germline ends.